Given below is one T cell receptor (beta chain) in context. Ten or more counts support this clonotype. Its binding antigen is unknown. No base-level quality is on record; no much larger clone is a single base apart. This sample is part of a study of T-cell reconstitution after alpha-beta-depleted transplantation in children (dated by TCRdb to the mid-2010s). Concerning the study at large: T-cell immune reconstitution after TCRalphabeta/CD19-depleted allogeneic hematopoietic cell transplantation in children was quantitatively tracked in the study by means of TCR repertoire profiling.

Library method: PCR. Sequencing relied on an Illumina HiSeq 2500. Molecular barcoding was employed in the preparation of TCR libraries, with unique molecular identifiers being used to normalize TCRbeta repertoire quantification. TCRdb redid the processing of the public reads, applying fastp at Q25 and MiXCR, and retained in-frame beta chains. Each CDR3 protein appears once, grouped with its most common genes and DNA. Within this sample are 260,000 or so distinct CDR3 sequences, with 9.5% to 15% of them counted one time only. Around 2.8% of the sample is held by the ten biggest clonotypes. Looking up the germline V gene yields CDR1 MNHEY and CDR2 SVGAGI. V was cut back by 5 bases and J by 10 bases, leaving a gap of 15 bases between them. The CDR3 holds 13 amino acids from the cysteine to the phenylalanine. The only DNA kept is the CDR3, 39 bases in frame from the first base.

The rearrangement combines TRBV6-5 with TRBJ2-1, with a weak D call of TRBD2 (6 bases match). This specimen consisted of PBMCs from the stem cell graft donor, obtained from the stem cell graft. This sequence was found in a human donor who donated a stem cell graft to a child with acute lymphoblastic leukemia. The DNA reads TGTGCCAGCAGTAGGACTAAAACGGCGGAGCAGTTCTTC. This translates into CASSRTKTAEQFF.